This entry concerns a single T cell receptor beta chain. This entry comes from a study of blood T cell repertoires in COVID-19. On the study more broadly: In each case, the material was cDNA or gDNA derived from T cells, B-cell-depleted T cells, or PBMCs.

Methods used by the authors: The authors estimated nucleated cell counts from reference gene primer amplification. Here immunoSEQ multiplex PCR was the method, and the copy in TCRdb shows in-frame clones only, minus some. That table is the source of V, J and clone size, and D and trimming were worked out from the DNA. The sample holds around 140,000 clones, approximately 86% seen once. The germline V gene encodes CDR1 SGHVS and CDR2 FNYEAQ. The ends were cut back, 4 bases at V and 6 bases at J, with 22 bases in the middle. The CDR3 runs to 16 residues. Seattle-derived patients entered the study during active infection and were followed longitudinally.

The source material was peripheral blood. The clonotype originates from a woman in her sixties or seventies with COVID-19, enrolled during active disease. The rearrangement uses TRBV7-6 and TRBJ2-7; tentatively, D is TRBD2 (6 bases). In nucleotides, the CDR3 is TGTGCCAGCAGCTCCAATACGGGGGAGTTAAGTGGCGAGCAGTACTTC. Its protein product is CASSSNTGELSGEQYF.